This TCR beta chain was recovered during a study of blood T cell repertoires in COVID-19. The CDR3 length is 13 residues. V lost 3 bases to trimming and J lost 11 bases, with 17 bases between them. Germline V gives CDR1 SGHRS, CDR2 YFSETQ. Sequenced by immunoSEQ multiplex PCR; TCRdb stores in-frame clones only, minus some. The table lists under 90,000 clones, roughly 90% of them singletons, with around 7.3% in the top ten. The sequence was obtained from a man in his forties with COVID-19, enrolled during active disease. The sequencing sample was made of peripheral blood. The rearrangement uses TRBV5-1 and TRBJ1-1; D call uncertain. CDR3: CASSSTNLEFAFF. The CDR3, as DNA: TGCGCCAGCAGCTCCACGAATCTTGAGTTTGCTTTCTTT.